The 31 T cell receptor beta chains below come from one sample, sequenced in a study of cytomegalovirus exposure and HLA in healthy donors. Some clones are missing from TCRdb's copy, which holds only in-frame ones; the method was immunoSEQ multiplex PCR. Of fewer than 120,000 clones listed, around nine tenths were seen once; the top ten hold more than 1.4%. Sequenced: PBMCs. Every receptor here comes from a woman between 25 and 40 years old in good health and CMV-seropositive.

This chain connects TRBV30 to TRBJ1-2; 8 bases fit TRBD1. V was clipped by 4 bases and J by 3 bases; unmatched bases: 7. CDR3 size: 14 residues. Germline V gene sequence: CDR1 GTSNPN, CDR2 SVGIG (reference sequence). CDR3 coding DNA: TGTGCCTGGAACTTATTACAGGGGGACTATGGCTACACCTTC. This gives the protein CAWNLLQGDYGYTF.

The chain couples TRBV9 to TRBJ2-3; 7 bases line up with TRBD2. With V trimmed by 4 bases and J by 2 bases, 10 bases remained unmatched. CDR1 SGDLS and CDR2 YYNGEE come from the germline V gene. The CDR3 totals 16 residues. CDR3 nucleotides: TGTGCCAGCAGCCCAAGAGCGGGGTACACCACAGATACGCAGTATTTT. It specifies CASSPRAGYTTDTQYF.

The V and J genes are TRBV7-9 and TRBJ2-1; 7 nucleotides line up with TRBD2. The CDR3 extends over 16 amino acids. The V and J ends lost 2 bases and 4 bases, in that order; junction bases with no gene match: 8. Germline V gene sequence: CDR1 SEHNR, CDR2 FQNEAQ (reference sequence). The CDR3 sequence is CASSLWTRTRYNEQFF. The CDR3 nucleotides read TGTGCCAGCAGCTTATGGACTCGGACTAGATACAATGAGCAGTTCTTC.

The rearrangement links TRBV7-8 to TRBJ1-5; the match to TRBD1 covers 8 bases. V was clipped by 5 bases and J by 4 bases; unmatched bases: 13. This CDR3 region has 17 residues. Germline V gene sequence: CDR1 SGHVS, CDR2 FQNEAQ. CDR3 region: CASSPRHGTGGNQPQHF. The CDR3 region has the DNA TGTGCCAGCAGCCCACGCCACGGTACAGGGGGGAATCAGCCCCAGCATTTT. The full variable domain, rest sourced from reference TRBV7-8 and TRBJ1-5, is GAGVSQSPRYKVAKRGQDVALRCDPISGHVSLFWYQQALGQGPEFLTYFQNEAQLDKSGLPSDRFFAERPEGSVSTLKIQRTQQEDSAVYLCASSPRHGTGGNQPQHFGDGTRLSIL.

The chain employs TRBV5-1 and TRBJ2-5; D call uncertain. The closer fit of TRBJ2-7 to the DNA end suggests the J call may be wrong. CDR1 and CDR2 from the germline V gene are SGHRS and YFSETQ. The CDR3 sequence is 11 residues long. For the CDR3, the DNA is TGCGCCAGCAGCTTGGGCTACGAGCAGTACTTC. The encoded protein is CASSLGYEQYF.

This chain uses TRBV6-6 with TRBJ2-5; possible D gene TRBD2, 6 bases. CDR1 MNHNY and CDR2 SVGAGI come from the germline V gene (reference sequence). The CDR3 spans 15 residues. Trimming removed 8 bases from V and 1 base from J, with 17 bases in between. CDR3: CASSLGSMPQETQYF. CDR3 nucleotides: TGTGCCAGCTCCCTCGGGAGTATGCCCCAAGAGACCCAGTACTTC.

This chain connects TRBV4-2 to TRBJ2-7; 7 bases line up with TRBD2. This CDR3 has 12 amino acids. Germline trimming cut 5 bases from V and 7 bases from J; bases unmatched to any gene: 5. Per germline, CDR1 LGHNA and CDR2 YNFKEQ. The DNA for the CDR3 is TGTGCCAGCAGCAGACTAGCCGGGGAGCAGTACTTC. This gives the protein CASSRLAGEQYF.

The CDR3 loop is CASSADRGNQPQHF. CDR3 DNA: TGTGCCAGCAGCGCGGACAGGGGGAATCAGCCCCAGCATTTT. The rearrangement uses TRBV7-9 and TRBJ1-5; 10 bases match TRBD1. The CDR3 totals 14 residues. Germline assignment: CDR1 SEHNR and CDR2 FQNEAQ (reference sequence). Trimming took 5 bases from V and 4 from J; bases not matched to a gene: 2.

The chain carries TRBV30 and TRBJ1-5, with a possible D match to TRBD1 (6 bases). Germline V gene sequence: CDR1 GTSNPN, CDR2 SVGIG (reference sequence). V lost 0 bases to trimming and J lost 7 bases, with 13 bases between them. The CDR3 has 14 residues. The CDR3 is CAWSVQGGGQPQHF. Here the CDR3 DNA reads TGTGCCTGGAGTGTACAGGGAGGGGGACAGCCCCAGCATTTT.

This chain uses TRBV6-6 with TRBJ1-1; D gene ambiguous. The CDR3 contains 13 residues. V lost 3 bases, J lost 5 bases, and 10 bases lay in between. CDR1 is MNHNY, CDR2 SVGAGI, per germline (reference sequence). The CDR3 DNA sequence: TGTGCCAGCAGTTATCTCGATCGGACTGAAGCTTTCTTT. As protein: CASSYLDRTEAFF.

V usage is TRBV9 and J usage is TRBJ2-3, with D perhaps TRBD2 (6 bases). The V gene lost 0 bases and the J gene lost 2 bases, with 16 bases spanning the gap. Germline CDR1 reads SGDLS; CDR2 reads YYNGEE. The CDR3 runs 17 residues. The CDR3, as DNA: TGTGCCAGCAGCGTAGGTCCCCGCGGGGCAGTCACAGATACGCAGTATTTT. Translating gives CASSVGPRGAVTDTQYF. The full variable domain, completed using reference TRBV9 and TRBJ2-3, is DSGVTQTPKHLITATGQRVTLRCSPRSGDLSVYWYQQSLDQGLQFLIQYYNGEERAKGNILERFSAQQFPDLHSELNLSSLELGDSALYFCASSVGPRGAVTDTQYFGPGTRLTVL.

The chain combines TRBV7-2 with TRBJ2-2, with TRBD2 as a possible D gene (6 bases). This CDR3 has 18 amino acids. Germline-derived CDR1 and CDR2 are SGHTA and FQGNSA. The V gene lost 7 bases and the J gene lost 6 bases, with 27 bases spanning the gap. The CDR3 DNA is TGTGCCAGCACCCTACGTTGGGCGGGACCCCAGGGTGCCGGGGAGCTGTTTTTT. Encoded protein: CASTLRWAGPQGAGELFF.

This chain links TRBV9 with TRBJ2-1; 8 positions match TRBD2. Trimming at V came to 3 bases and at J to 2 bases, leaving 1 base not matched to a gene. Germline V gives CDR1 SGDLS, CDR2 YYNGEE. The length of the CDR3 is 14 residues. CDR3 sequence reads: CASSAGGAYNEQFF. The CDR3 DNA follows: TGTGCCAGCAGCGCCGGGGGGGCCTACAATGAGCAGTTCTTC. Supplemented by reference TRBV9 and TRBJ2-1, the full variable domain reads DSGVTQTPKHLITATGQRVTLRCSPRSGDLSVYWYQQSLDQGLQFLIQYYNGEERAKGNILERFSAQQFPDLHSELNLSSLELGDSALYFCASSAGGAYNEQFFGPGTRLTVL.

The chain carries TRBV9 and TRBJ2-7, with 8 bases fitting TRBD2. Germline CDR1 SGDLS, CDR2 YYNGEE. The CDR3 is made up of 14 amino acids. The V and J ends lost 2 bases and 1 base, in that order; junction bases with no gene match: 2. In nucleotides, the CDR3 is TGTGCCAGCAGCGTTAGCGGGACATCCTACGAGCAGTACTTC. The encoded protein is CASSVSGTSYEQYF.

This sequence joins TRBV7-3 and TRBJ1-1; possibly TRBD1 for D (6 bases). The CDR3 spans 16 residues. The germline gives CDR1 SGHTA, CDR2 FQGTGA. V lost 2 bases and J 3 bases, leaving 16 bases between the germline ends. CDR3: CASSLSPTGKHTEAFF. The CDR3 nucleotides read TGTGCCAGCAGCTTATCGCCAACAGGGAAGCACACTGAAGCTTTCTTT.

The table lists this clone with a few counts. The rearrangement uses TRBV18 and TRBJ2-7, with 7 nucleotides matching TRBD1. V was clipped by 3 bases and J by 5 bases; unmatched bases: 10. CDR3 length equals 15 residues. CDR1 is KGHSH and CDR2 is LQKENI in the germline V gene. CDR3 sequence reads: CASSPGQAVGDEQYF. The CDR3 DNA sequence: TGTGCCAGCTCACCCGGACAGGCCGTTGGGGACGAGCAGTACTTC.

The gene calls are TRBV2 and TRBJ2-5; 7 bases match TRBD2. V lost 6 bases, J lost 5 bases, and 9 bases stayed unmatched. Germline CDR1 and CDR2: SNHLY and FYNNEI. This CDR3 is built from 14 residues. The CDR3 spells CASRLGTGGETQYF. DNA for the CDR3: TGTGCCAGCAGATTGGGGACGGGGGGTGAGACCCAGTACTTC.

The V call is TRBV30, the J call TRBJ1-2; D not certain. The CDR3 contains 14 residues. Germline CDR1 is GTSNPN and CDR2 is SVGIG (reference sequence). Trimming stripped 0 bases from V and 4 bases from J, with 12 bases between. The CDR3 sequence: CAWSVTALSYGYTF. As DNA, the CDR3 is TGTGCCTGGAGTGTAACAGCCCTCTCCTATGGCTACACCTTC.

The gene calls are TRBV30 and TRBJ2-7; the D gene is possibly TRBD1 (6 bases). Between the trimmed V and J ends, which lost 0 bases and 5 bases, there was a span of 14 bases. This CDR3 is 14 amino acids long. The germline gives CDR1 GTSNPN, CDR2 SVGIG (reference sequence). The CDR3 DNA sequence: TGTGCCTGGAGTGTTGACAGGCCCCCGGACGAGCAGTACTTC. It codes for CAWSVDRPPDEQYF.

The DNA for the CDR3 is TGTGCCAGCAGCTTGGCCTCGACAGGGGGCCTGGCAGATACGCAGTATTTT. Its translation: CASSLASTGGLADTQYF. The chain combines TRBV5-6 with TRBJ2-3; TRBD1 agrees at 10 bases. V trimming: 0 bases; J trimming: 4 bases; junction bases outside the gene matches: 8. The V gene's germline CDR1 is SGHDT and CDR2 YYEEEE. This CDR3 has 17 residues. Together with reference TRBV5-6 and TRBJ2-3, the CDR3 gives the full variable domain: DAGVTQSPTHLIKTRGQQVTLRCSPKSGHDTVSWYQQALGQGPQFIFQYYEEEERQRGNFPDRFSGHQFPNYSSELNVNALLLGDSALYLCASSLASTGGLADTQYFGPGTRLTVL.

The chain couples TRBV10-3 to TRBJ2-7; TRBD2 matches 15 bases. CDR1 is ENHRY and CDR2 is SYGVKD in the germline V gene. There are 14 residues in the CDR3. Germline trimming cut 10 bases from V and 7 bases from J; bases unmatched to any gene: 8. In DNA form, the CDR3 reads TGTGCCACCGGACTAGCGGGGGGGCCTCTAGAGCAGTACTTC. Encoded protein: CATGLAGGPLEQYF.

This chain links TRBV2 with TRBJ2-1, with 9 bases lining up with TRBD2. The CDR3 is 15 amino acids. J was trimmed by 4 bases and V by 0 bases; bases with no gene match: 1. Germline CDR1 is SNHLY and CDR2 is FYNNEI. CDR3 sequence reads: CASSEALAGYNEQFF. The CDR3 region has the DNA TGTGCCAGCAGTGAAGCACTAGCGGGTTACAATGAGCAGTTCTTC.

The J gene is TRBJ2-6, the V gene TRBV5-1, with 10 bases aligning to TRBD1. Looked up from germline, CDR1 is SGHRS and CDR2 is YFSETQ. This CDR3 is 20 amino acids long. V lost 2 bases and J lost 4; bases outside the gene matches: 15. The CDR3 sequence is CASSFIRDRGPLRGANVLTF. Here the CDR3 DNA reads TGCGCCAGCAGCTTCATCCGGGACAGGGGCCCTCTAAGAGGGGCCAACGTCCTGACTTTC.

V usage is TRBV28 and J usage is TRBJ2-2, with D possibly matching TRBD2 (5 bases). V lost 8 bases, J lost 0 bases, and 10 bases lay in between. Germline V CDR1 and CDR2: MDHEN, SYDVKM. The CDR3 contains 14 residues. Written as DNA, the CDR3 is TGTGCCAGCTCGCGAGGGACGAACACCGGGGAGCTGTTTTTT. Residues: CASSRGTNTGELFF.

The J gene is TRBJ1-2, the V gene TRBV5-1; TRBD1 matches 8 bases. This CDR3 spans 14 amino acids. The J segment lost 4 bases and the V segment lost 0 bases, leaving 2 bases of the junction unmatched. Germline CDR1 reads SGHRS; CDR2 reads YFSETQ. CDR3 in amino acids: CASSLDRGTYGYTF. DNA for the CDR3: TGCGCCAGCAGCTTGGACAGGGGGACCTATGGCTACACCTTC.

Here the CDR3 DNA reads TGCGCCAGCAGATTTGAACTAGCCGACAATGAGCAGTTCTTC. Translating gives CASRFELADNEQFF. The chain is built from TRBV5-1 and TRBJ2-1; D might be TRBD2 (6 bases). The CDR3 spans 14 residues. Germline CDR1 SGHRS, CDR2 YFSETQ. V was trimmed by 5 bases and J by 5 bases, leaving 14 bases between them.

This clone was seen once. Written as DNA, the CDR3 is TGCAGTGCTAGATTGACATCCGAGCAGTACTTC. It translates to CSARLTSEQYF. The rearrangement joins TRBV20-1 to TRBJ2-7; D is ambiguous. V was shortened by 2 bases and J by 6 bases, with 8 bases between the two germline ends. The CDR3 has 11 residues. The germline CDR1 and CDR2 sequences are DFQATT and SNEGSKA (reference sequence).

CDR3 in amino acids: CASGGGVYEQYF. In nucleotides, the CDR3 is TGTGCCTCCGGGGGGGGAGTCTACGAGCAGTACTTC. The chain carries TRBV6-5 and TRBJ2-7; 8 bases match TRBD2. This CDR3 comprises 12 residues. V lost 11 bases and J lost 3; bases outside the gene matches: 6. The germline V gene has CDR1 MNHEY and CDR2 SVGAGI.

The V call is TRBV5-1, the J call TRBJ2-5, with a weak D call TRBD1 (8 bases). The V end lost 1 base, the J end lost 7 bases, and 14 bases lay between the germline ends. The germline V gene has CDR1 SGHRS and CDR2 YFSETQ. The CDR3 has 14 amino acids. CDR3 residues: CASSLQQGEGTQYF. The CDR3 nucleotides read TGCGCCAGCAGCTTGCAACAGGGGGAGGGGACCCAGTACTTC.

The chain employs TRBV7-9 and TRBJ2-1, with 10 bases matching TRBD2. The CDR3 totals 15 residues. CDR1 is SEHNR and CDR2 is FQNEAQ in the germline V gene (reference sequence). V trimming: 5 bases; J trimming: 7 bases; junction bases outside the gene matches: 8. CDR3: CASSQLAGRKNEQFF. For the CDR3, the DNA is TGTGCCAGCAGCCAACTAGCGGGAAGGAAGAATGAGCAGTTCTTC.

The chain combines TRBV27 with TRBJ2-1; no definite D call. Looked up from germline, CDR1 is MNHEY and CDR2 is SMNVEV (reference sequence). The CDR3 extends over 14 amino acids. Trimming stripped 6 bases from V and 0 bases from J, with 9 bases between. For the CDR3, the DNA is TGTGCCAGCAGCGGGTCCTACTCCTACAATGAGCAGTTCTTC. This codes for CASSGSYSYNEQFF.